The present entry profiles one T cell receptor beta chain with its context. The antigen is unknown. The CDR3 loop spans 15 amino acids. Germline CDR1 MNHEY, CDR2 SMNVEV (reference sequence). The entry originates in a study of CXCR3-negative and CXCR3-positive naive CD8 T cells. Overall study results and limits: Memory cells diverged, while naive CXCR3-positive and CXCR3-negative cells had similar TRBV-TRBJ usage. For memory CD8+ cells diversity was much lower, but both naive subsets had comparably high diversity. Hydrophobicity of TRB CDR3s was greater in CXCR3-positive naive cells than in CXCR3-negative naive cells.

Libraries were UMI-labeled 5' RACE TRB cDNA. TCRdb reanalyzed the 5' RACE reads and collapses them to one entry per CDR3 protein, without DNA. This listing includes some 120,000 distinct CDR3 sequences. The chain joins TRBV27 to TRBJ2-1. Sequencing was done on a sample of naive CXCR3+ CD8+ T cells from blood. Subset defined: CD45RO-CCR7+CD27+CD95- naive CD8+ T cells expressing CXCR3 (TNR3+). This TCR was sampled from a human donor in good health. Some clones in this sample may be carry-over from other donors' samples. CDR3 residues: CASSFYGGSYNEQFF.